This T cell receptor beta chain was recorded in a study of cytomegalovirus exposure and HLA in healthy donors. The CDR3 totals 15 residues. CDR1 is MDHEN, CDR2 SYDVKM, per germline. Trimming left V 10 bases short and J 4 bases short, with 23 bases between. PCR involved 60 Vbeta and 13 Jbeta primers. Profiling relied on immunoSEQ multiplex PCR, and the TCRdb table lists in-frame clones only, not all of them. The sample lists about 52,000 clones; around 70% were seen once. The sample holds one count of this clone. V is TRBV28 and J is TRBJ2-7; maybe TRBD1 (6 bases). The sequencing input was PBMCs. This TCR derives from a woman between 50 and 59 years old in good health and CMV-seronegative. DNA of the CDR3: TGTGCCACCCAGAGGTTCGACAGGCCGTCGTACGAGCAGTACTTC. It is translated as CATQRFDRPSYEQYF.